Following are 5 T cell receptor beta chains from one sample sequenced in a study of blood T cell repertoires in COVID-19 (dated by TCRdb to 2018 to 2020). The library was made by the immunoSEQ multiplex PCR assay. TCRdb obtained this table from immuneACCESS and retained in-frame rearrangements with V and J assigned. These tables miss some clones; where compared with another copy, unresolved V genes account for less than half of the shortfall, and the remainder is unexplained. A total of about 84,000 clones appear in this sample, 90% to 95% of them only once. Clones ranked in the top ten supply 3.5% to 5% of the sample. Sequencing was performed on peripheral blood. The receptors originated from a human donor with active COVID-19. The donor label of this sample is uncertain.

The genes are TRBV9 and TRBJ1-3, with D maybe TRBD1 (5 bases). The CDR3 has 15 residues. The germline V gene has CDR1 SGDLS and CDR2 YYNGEE. The germline V and J ends were trimmed by 0 bases and 2 bases, with 9 bases remaining between them. CDR3: CASSVDPGTGNTIYF. In nucleotides, the CDR3 is TGTGCCAGCAGCGTAGATCCAGGGACTGGAAACACCATATATTTT.

The CDR3 coding sequence is TGTGCCAGCAGTTACAGGGGAGGGAACTATGGCTACACCTTC. Translated, it gives CASSYRGGNYGYTF. The chain joins TRBV6-2 or TRBV6-3 to TRBJ1-2; D possibly corresponds to TRBD1 (5 bases). The germline V and J ends were trimmed by 2 bases and 2 bases, with 9 bases remaining between them. The CDR3 covers 14 residues. CDR1 is MNHEY and CDR2 is SVGEGT in the germline V gene.

J is TRBJ2-1 and V is TRBV27; 11 bases align to TRBD2. Germline V gene data show CDR1 as MNHEY and CDR2 as SMNVEV (reference sequence). The CDR3 runs to 13 residues. V dropped 8 bases and J dropped 8; count of bases not matched to a gene: 5. CDR3 sequence reads: CASGLAGTDEQFF. DNA for the CDR3: TGTGCCAGCGGACTAGCGGGTACGGATGAGCAGTTCTTC.

V and J are TRBV2 and TRBJ1-2; 8 nucleotides match TRBD1. The J segment lost 4 bases and the V segment lost 7 bases, leaving 11 bases of the junction unmatched. The CDR3 extends over 15 amino acids. Germline V CDR1 and CDR2: SNHLY, FYNNEI. CDR3 coding DNA: TGTGCCAGCACCGAAGGAGCAGGGGGCGGCTATGGCTACACCTTC. Residues: CASTEGAGGGYGYTF.

This rearrangement joins TRBV13 to TRBJ1-2; D ambiguous. The germline CDR1 and CDR2 sequences are PRHDT and FYEKMQ (reference sequence). Deletions cut 0 bases from V and 8 bases from J, with 7 bases between. This CDR3 region has 12 residues. The CDR3 DNA is TGTGCCAGCAGCTTAGGACGCGGGGGCTACACCTTC. It translates to CASSLGRGGYTF.